This section outlines one T cell receptor beta chain sequence together with its context. Trimming left V 8 bases short and J 3 bases short, with 20 bases between. In germline, CDR1 is MNHEY, CDR2 SMNVEV (reference sequence). The CDR3 consists of 15 residues. This specimen comes from a study of shared clonotypes between healthy human individuals. The sequencing of unsorted PBMC DNA took place on ten immunoSEQ deep assay plates. Only in-frame clones appear in the TCRdb table, and some are missing; sequencing was by immunoSEQ multiplex PCR. This sample has 450,000 to 650,000 clones, with roughly four fifths found just once.

The source is a woman in her thirties or forties in good health. Some clones in this sample may be carry-over from other donors' samples. J is TRBJ2-7 and V is TRBV27; perhaps TRBD2 as D (6 bases). Sequenced sample: PBMCs. The CDR3 here is CASSSAGRSRYEQYF. The CDR3 region has the DNA TGTGCCAGCTCTTCGGCGGGAAGGTCCCGCTACGAGCAGTACTTC.